Following are 10 T cell receptor beta chains from one sample sequenced in a study of T cell changes during pregnancy in multiple sclerosis. TCRdb's copy holds only in-frame clones and misses some; the assay was immunoSEQ multiplex PCR. The data hold about 85,000 clones, with approximately 93% observed a single time. Sequenced here: peripheral blood, sampled in the first trimester of pregnancy. Receptors were obtained from a female donor with multiple sclerosis, enrolled in a pregnancy study.

This clone showed up just a few times. The genes are TRBV9 and TRBJ2-1, with TRBD2 identical over 7 bases. The CDR3 length is 15 residues. V dropped 2 bases and J dropped 2; count of bases not matched to a gene: 4. Germline values: CDR1 SGDLS, CDR2 YYNGEE. DNA for the CDR3: TGTGCCAGCAGCGTCAGCGGGGCGACCTACAATGAGCAGTTCTTC. It yields the protein CASSVSGATYNEQFF.

The V and J genes are TRBV18 and TRBJ1-1; D might be TRBD1 (6 bases). Germline lookup yields CDR1 KGHSH and CDR2 LQKENI. V lost 6 bases to trimming and J lost 8 bases, with 16 bases between them. The CDR3 runs 13 residues. This chain's CDR3 is CASSPKQGHEAFF. The CDR3 bases are TGTGCCAGCTCCCCTAAACAGGGTCACGAAGCTTTCTTT.

This clone appeared a single time. This chain links TRBV19 with TRBJ2-1, with D perhaps TRBD1 (6 bases). V was pared by 5 bases and J by 7 bases, with 18 bases between. Germline CDR1 and CDR2: LNHDA and SQIVND (reference sequence). The CDR3 sequence is 15 residues long. CDR3 region: CASSQPGDRLNEQFF. The DNA for the CDR3 is TGTGCCAGTAGTCAACCTGGCGACAGGTTGAATGAGCAGTTCTTC.

V gene TRBV11-2 combines with J gene TRBJ2-1; 9 bases are shared with TRBD2. CDR1 SGHAT and CDR2 FQNNGV come from the germline V gene. This CDR3 comprises 13 residues. After removal of 5 bases from V and 8 bases from J, the junction contained 4 bases not matched to a gene. The CDR3 DNA is TGTGCCAGCAGCCCATTAGCGGGGGATGAGCAGTTCTTC. Translated: CASSPLAGDEQFF.

The gene calls are TRBV19 and TRBJ1-1, with TRBD1 matching over 9 bases. The CDR3 contains 11 residues. The germline gives CDR1 LNHDA, CDR2 SQIVND (reference sequence). V was clipped by 7 bases and J by 8 bases; unmatched bases: 2. The CDR3: CASKDRGEAFF. CDR3 sequence (DNA): TGTGCCAGTAAGGACAGGGGCGAAGCTTTCTTT.

The V and J genes are TRBV4-3 and TRBJ1-1, with D maybe TRBD1 (5 bases). Looked up from germline, CDR1 is LGHNA and CDR2 is YSLEER. The V and J ends lost 0 bases and 5 bases respectively, with 16 bases between them. The CDR3 runs 16 residues. In nucleotides, the CDR3 is TGCGCCAGCAGCCAAGATAGTGGGTCGGGGGGGACTGAAGCTTTCTTT. Its translation: CASSQDSGSGGTEAFF.

This chain uses TRBV7-2 with TRBJ2-7; 7 positions match TRBD1. With V trimmed by 5 bases and J by 2 bases, 9 bases remained unmatched. The CDR3 extends over 15 amino acids. The germline V gene encodes CDR1 SGHTA and CDR2 FQGNSA. The DNA for the CDR3 is TGTGCCAGCAGCGCAGGACAGGACAGAACCTACGAGCAGTACTTC. Amino acid sequence: CASSAGQDRTYEQYF. Full variable domain (missing parts from reference TRBV7-2 and TRBJ2-7): GAGVSQSPSNKVTEKGKDVELRCDPISGHTALYWYRQSLGQGLEFLIYFQGNSAPDKSGLPSDRFSAERTGGSVSTLTIQRTQQEDSAVYLCASSAGQDRTYEQYFGPGTRLTVT.

The chain combines TRBV6-5 with TRBJ1-6, with TRBD1 matching 9 bases. Germline V lookup: CDR1 MNHEY, CDR2 SVGAGI. The CDR3 is 15 residues long. Trimming removed 7 bases from V and 9 bases from J; junction bases left unmatched: 10. This chain's CDR3 is CASTRDRGAGSPLHF. CDR3 nucleotides: TGTGCCAGCACTAGAGACAGGGGGGCAGGTTCACCCCTCCACTTT.

V and J are TRBV19 and TRBJ2-1; 14 bases agree with TRBD2. The CDR3 contains 16 residues. Germline CDR1 reads LNHDA; CDR2 reads SQIVND (reference sequence). Trimming took 7 bases from V and 9 from J; bases not matched to a gene: 11. CDR3: CASTAPGTSGSGEQFF. The CDR3 DNA follows: TGTGCCAGTACCGCCCCGGGGACTAGCGGGAGTGGTGAGCAGTTCTTC.

The genes are TRBV19 and TRBJ1-1; D is uncertain. Trimming shortened V by 2 bases and J by 6 bases, and 10 bases separated the two germline ends. The CDR3 has 13 amino acids. Germline CDR1 and CDR2: LNHDA and SQIVND (reference sequence). The CDR3 loop is CASSITGVPEAFF. The CDR3 DNA is TGTGCCAGTAGTATAACCGGGGTTCCTGAAGCTTTCTTT.